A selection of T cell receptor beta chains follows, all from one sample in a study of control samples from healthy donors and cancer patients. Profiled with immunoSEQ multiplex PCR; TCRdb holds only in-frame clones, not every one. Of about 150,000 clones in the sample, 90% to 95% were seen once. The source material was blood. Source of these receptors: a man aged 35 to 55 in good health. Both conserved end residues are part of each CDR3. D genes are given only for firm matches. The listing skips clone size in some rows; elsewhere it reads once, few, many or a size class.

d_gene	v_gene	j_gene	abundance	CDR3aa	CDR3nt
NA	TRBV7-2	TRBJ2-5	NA	CASSSAGSRETQYF	TGTGCCAGCAGCTCGGCAGGGAGTCGGGAGACCCAGTACTTC
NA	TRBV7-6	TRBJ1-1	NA	CASSSYRDGEKMNTEAFF	TGTGCCAGCAGCTCGTACCGGGACGGGGAGAAGATGAACACTGAAGCTTTCTTT
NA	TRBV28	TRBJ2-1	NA	CASSSRRGFNEQFF	TGTGCCAGCAGTTCCCGACGCGGGTTCAATGAGCAGTTCTTC
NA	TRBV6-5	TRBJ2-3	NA	CASSYSRGGTDTQYF	TGTGCCAGCAGTTACTCCCGTGGGGGGACAGATACGCAGTATTTT
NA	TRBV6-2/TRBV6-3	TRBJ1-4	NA	CASSYLQGTNEKLFF	TGTGCCAGCAGTTACCTCCAGGGGACTAATGAAAAACTGTTTTTT
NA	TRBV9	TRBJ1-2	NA	CASSVESGNYGYTF	TGTGCCAGCAGCGTAGAATCAGGGAACTATGGCTACACCTTC
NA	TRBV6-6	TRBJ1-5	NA	CASVQGEGQPQHF	TGTGCCAGCGTTCAGGGAGAGGGTCAGCCCCAGCATTTT
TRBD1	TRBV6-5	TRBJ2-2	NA	CASKLEQGVRELFF	TGTGCCAGCAAGCTGGAACAGGGGGTTCGAGAGCTGTTTTTT
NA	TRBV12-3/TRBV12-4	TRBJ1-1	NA	CASSQMNTEAFF	TGTGCCAGCAGTCAAATGAACACTGAAGCTTTCTTT
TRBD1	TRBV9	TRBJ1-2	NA	CASSGTGGVYGYTF	TGTGCCAGCAGCGGGACAGGGGGCGTCTATGGCTACACCTTC
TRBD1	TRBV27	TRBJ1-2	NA	CASSSQFLGQGVLYGYTF	TGTGCCAGCAGTTCTCAATTTCTCGGACAGGGAGTTTTATATGGCTACACCTTC
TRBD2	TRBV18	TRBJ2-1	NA	CASSPSRGGEQFF	TGTGCCAGCTCACCCTCTAGGGGAGGGGAGCAGTTCTTC
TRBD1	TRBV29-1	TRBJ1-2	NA	CSAAGGPNYGYTF	TGCAGCGCCGCAGGGGGACCGAACTATGGCTACACCTTC
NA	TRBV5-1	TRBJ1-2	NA	CASRSGERGYTF	TGCGCCAGCAGGTCCGGGGAGCGAGGCTACACCTTC
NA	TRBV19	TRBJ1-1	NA	CASSISVMNTEAFF	TGTGCCAGTAGTATTTCAGTTATGAACACTGAAGCTTTCTTT
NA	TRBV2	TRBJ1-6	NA	CASSEAGNLAPLHF	TGTGCCAGCAGTGAAGCCGGCAATTTAGCACCCCTCCACTTT
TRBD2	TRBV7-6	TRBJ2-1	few	CASSSGGMSQFF	TGTGCCAGCAGCTCGGGAGGGATGTCCCAGTTCTTC
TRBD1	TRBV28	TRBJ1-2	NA	CASRTTGTGRGYTF	TGTGCCAGCAGGACGACCGGGACAGGGAGGGGCTACACCTTC
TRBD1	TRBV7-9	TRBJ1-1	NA	CASSLGPQWTGMNTEAFF	TGTGCCAGCAGCTTAGGCCCCCAATGGACAGGGATGAACACTGAAGCTTTCTTT
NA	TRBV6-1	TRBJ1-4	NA	CASRALIGQGLFRAEKLFF	TGTGCCAGCCGTGCCCTAATAGGGCAGGGGCTGTTTCGGGCTGAAAAACTGTTTTTT
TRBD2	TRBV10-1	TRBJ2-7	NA	CASSEGTSGYEQYF	TGCGCCAGCAGTGAAGGGACTAGCGGCTACGAGCAGTACTTC
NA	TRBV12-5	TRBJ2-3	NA	CASGPRLADTQYF	TGTGCTAGTGGTCCCCGACTAGCAGATACGCAGTATTTT
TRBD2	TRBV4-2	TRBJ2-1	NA	CASSQDPVATSSYNEQFF	TGTGCCAGCAGCCAAGATCCCGTCGCGACTAGCTCGTACAATGAGCAGTTCTTC
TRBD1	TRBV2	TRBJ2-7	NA	CASMTGTVHEQYF	TGTGCCAGCATGACCGGGACAGTTCACGAGCAGTACTTC
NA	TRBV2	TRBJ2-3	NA	CASSTSPGTDTQYF	TGTGCCAGCAGTACCTCTCCCGGGACCGATACGCAGTATTTT
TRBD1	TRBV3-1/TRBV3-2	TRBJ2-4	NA	CASSQERGQGNIQYF	TGTGCCAGCAGCCAAGAGAGGGGGCAAGGTAACATTCAGTACTTC
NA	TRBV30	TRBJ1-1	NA	CAWSVRRPEAFF	TGTGCCTGGAGTGTACGTCGGCCTGAAGCTTTCTTT
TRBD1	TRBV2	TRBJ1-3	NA	CASSEGGGAGGNTIYF	TGTGCCAGCAGCGAGGGAGGGGGCGCTGGGGGAAACACCATATATTTT
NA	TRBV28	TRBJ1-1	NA	CASSYSGMGDTEAFF	TGTGCCAGCAGTTACTCTGGGATGGGGGACACTGAAGCTTTCTTT
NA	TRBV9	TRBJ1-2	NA	CASSVGQTETTSNYGYTF	TGTGCCAGCAGCGTAGGTCAAACCGAAACCACTTCTAACTATGGCTACACCTTC
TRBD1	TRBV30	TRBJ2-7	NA	CAWHGTGSSYEQYF	TGTGCCTGGCACGGGACAGGGAGCTCCTACGAGCAGTACTTC
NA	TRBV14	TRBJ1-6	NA	CASSLAGGNSPLHF	TGTGCCAGCAGCCTTGCAGGAGGGAATTCACCCCTCCACTTT
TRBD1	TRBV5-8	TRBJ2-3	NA	CASSLWVGQGDTDTQYF	TGTGCCAGCAGCTTGTGGGTGGGACAGGGCGACACAGATACGCAGTATTTT
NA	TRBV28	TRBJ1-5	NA	CASSPQGWPQHF	TGTGCCAGCAGCCCGCAGGGGTGGCCCCAGCATTTT
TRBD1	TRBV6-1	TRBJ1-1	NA	CASSDTGQGAAFF	TGTGCCAGCAGTGATACGGGACAGGGGGCGGCTTTCTTT
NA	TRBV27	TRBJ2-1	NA	CASGATGSYNEQFF	TGTGCCAGCGGAGCCACAGGGTCCTACAATGAGCAGTTCTTC
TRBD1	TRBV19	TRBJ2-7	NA	CASSARTGFGYEQYF	TGTGCCAGTAGTGCTAGGACAGGCTTCGGCTACGAGCAGTACTTC
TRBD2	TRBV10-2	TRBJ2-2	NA	CASTLGGLAGGRTGELFF	TGCGCCAGCACCTTAGGGGGACTAGCGGGGGGGCGCACCGGGGAGCTGTTTTTT
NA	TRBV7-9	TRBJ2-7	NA	CASSSYYEQYF	TGTGCCAGCAGCTCCTACTACGAGCAGTACTTC
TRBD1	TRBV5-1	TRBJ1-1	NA	CASSFTGGETNTEAFF	TGCGCCAGCAGCTTTACAGGGGGCGAAACGAACACTGAAGCTTTCTTT
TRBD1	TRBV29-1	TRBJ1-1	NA	CSGNQGAGTTEAFF	TGCAGCGGTAACCAGGGGGCAGGGACCACTGAAGCTTTCTTT
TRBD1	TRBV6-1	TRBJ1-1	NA	CASSEPGRGTTEAFF	TGTGCCAGCAGTGAACCCGGCAGGGGGACCACTGAAGCTTTCTTT
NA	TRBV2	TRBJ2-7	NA	CASRQGAYEQYF	TGTGCCAGCAGGCAAGGGGCCTACGAGCAGTACTTC
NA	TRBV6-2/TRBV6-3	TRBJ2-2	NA	CASSYPGAGELFF	TGTGCCAGCAGTTACCCTGGGGCCGGGGAGCTGTTTTTT
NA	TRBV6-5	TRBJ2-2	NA	CASSYRISTTGELFF	TGTGCCAGCAGTTACAGGATCTCGACAACCGGGGAGCTGTTTTTT
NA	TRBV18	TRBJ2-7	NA	CASSRQASYEQYF	TGTGCCAGCTCCAGACAGGCCTCCTACGAGCAGTACTTC
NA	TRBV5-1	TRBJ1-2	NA	CASSLVPGANYGYTF	TGCGCCAGCAGCTTGGTTCCAGGAGCTAACTATGGCTACACCTTC
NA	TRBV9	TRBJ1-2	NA	CASSVGGKYGYTF	TGTGCCAGCAGCGTAGGGGGGAAGTATGGCTACACCTTC